This TCR beta chain was found in a study of post-analysis software for immune sequencing data. Study details: Disease trajectories encompassed relapsing-remitting, secondary progressive and progressive-relapsing multiple sclerosis. The study's findings and limits: Relative to controls, patients with multiple sclerosis showed significantly lower normalized Chao1 diversity. Samples prepared in the same batch strongly co-clustered by F measure.

Unique molecular identifiers tagged the TCR beta cDNA libraries. TCRdb reprocessed the PCR reads via MiXCR and lists one record per CDR3 protein. The sample holds hundreds of thousands of distinct CDR3 sequences, roughly half seen once. Details on this clonotype: What it binds is not known.

This receptor was taken from a girl aged 10 to 17 with multiple sclerosis. Sequencing was done on a sample of blood.

This chain's CDR3 is CSASPFDRHTEAFF. In DNA form, the CDR3 reads TGCAGTGCTAGCCCCTTTGACAGGCACACTGAAGCTTTCTTT. V gene TRBV20-1 combines with J gene TRBJ1-1, with D perhaps TRBD1 (6 bases). CDR1 and CDR2 from the germline V gene are DFQATT and SNEGSKA (reference sequence). V lost 3 bases and J 3 bases, leaving 14 bases between the germline ends. The CDR3 has 14 amino acids.